The 20 T cell receptor beta chains in this list originate from one sample, sequenced in a study of tissue T cells after allogeneic stem cell transplantation. Produced via immunoSEQ multiplex PCR; TCRdb's table is partial and in-frame only. The sample lists 40,000 to 60,000 clones; around 73% were seen once. What was sequenced was sorted cells pooled from one or two spleens. The receptors here all came from a pool of C57BL/6 mice in good health.

In the case of this clone: Each gene name is a mouse one. The read gets to within 1 residue of the CDR3 end, and the germline J gene fills in the rest. Distinct nucleotide sequences in the sample also encode this CDR3. V usage is TRBV2 and J usage is TRBJ2-7; tentatively, D is TRBD2 (6 bases). The V gene's germline CDR1 is LGHNA and CDR2 YSYQKL. The CDR3 runs to 14 residues. Between the trimmed V and J ends, which lost 0 bases and 3 bases, there was a span of 9 bases. CDR3 residues: CASSQEAGVYEQYF. The DNA read from the CDR3 is TGTGCCAGCAGCCAAGAGGCTGGGGTCTATGAACAGTAC.

To note about this clone: Gene names follow the mouse nomenclature. The CDR3 end falls 1 residue outside the read, so it is completed with the germline J gene. V usage is TRBV13-2 and J usage is TRBJ1-1; TRBD1 aligns across 7 bases. V lost 2 bases, J lost 1 base, and 5 bases stayed unmatched. From germline, CDR1 is NNHNN and CDR2 SYGAGS (reference sequence). The CDR3 is 15 residues long. CDR3 residues: CASGDRDRKNTEVFF. The sequenced part of the CDR3 DNA is TGTGCCAGCGGTGACCGGGACAGAAAAAACACAGAAGTCTTC.

On this clone itself: Mouse gene names apply. The read finishes 1 residue shy of the CDR3 end, and the germline J gene is used to complete it. J is TRBJ2-5 and V is TRBV31; no clear D. The germline V gene encodes CDR1 GKSSPN and CDR2 SITVG. V shed 5 bases and J shed 6 bases, with 9 bases lying between them. The CDR3 runs 11 residues. The CDR3: CAWAGEDTQYF. The DNA read from the CDR3 is TGTGCCTGGGCCGGGGAGGACACCCAGTAC. The full variable domain, rest sourced from reference TRBV31 and TRBJ2-5, is AQTIHQWPVAEIKAVGSPLSLGCTIKGKSSPNLYWYWQATGGTLQQLFYSITVGQVESVVQLNLSASRPKDDQFILSTEKLLLSHSGFYLCAWAGEDTQYFGPGTRLLVL.

Comment on this clone: The gene symbols are mouse symbols. Read data end 1 residue before the CDR3 end; the end is taken from the germline J gene. This chain joins TRBV17 and TRBJ2-5, with TRBD2 matching over 8 bases. The CDR3 totals 14 residues. The junction had 3 bases not matched to a gene; V was cut back by 5 bases and J by 2 bases. Germline values: CDR1 MNHDT, CDR2 YYDKIL. CDR3 sequence reads: CASSRWGVQDTQYF. The sequenced CDR3 bases are TGTGCTAGCAGTCGCTGGGGGGTCCAAGACACCCAGTAC. Based on the CDR3 plus reference TRBV17 and TRBJ2-5, the full variable domain is DTTVKQNPRYKLARVGKPVNLICSQTMNHDTMYWYQKKPNQAPKLLLFYYDKILNREADTFEKFQSSRPNNSFCSLYIGSAGLEYSAMYLCASSRWGVQDTQYFGPGTRLLVL.

Notes on this clone: The genes and germline here are from mouse. The sequenced fragment ends 1 residue before the CDR3 boundary, so the rest is inferred from the germline J gene. The genes are TRBV12-2 and TRBJ2-1; no definite D call. This CDR3 has 12 amino acids. V gave up 1 base and J gave up 7 bases, with 7 bases separating them. Germline values: CDR1 SGHLS, CDR2 HYDKME. The CDR3 loop is CASSLHGAEQFF. CDR3 bases read: TGTGCCAGCTCTCTTCACGGAGCTGAGCAGTTC.

This clone was counted once. Mouse gene names and germline throughout. Sequencing ends 1 residue short of the CDR3 end; the germline J gene provides the rest. The V and J genes are TRBV23 and TRBJ2-4; TRBD2 is taken as the D call from the table, unchecked against the DNA. The CDR3 length is 15 residues. The V gene's germline CDR1 is KGHTA and CDR2 FQNQQP. This CDR3 is CSSSQSMTGGKTLYF. CDR3 DNA, as far as it was read: TGCTCCAGCAGTCAATCGATGACTGGGGGGAAGACCTTGTAC. Full variable domain (remainder filled in from reference TRBV23 and TRBJ2-4): DAAVTQKPRYLIKMKGQEAEMKCIPEKGHTAVFWYQQKQSKELKFLIYFQNQQPLDQIDMVKERFSAVCPSSSLCSLGIRTCEAEDSALYLCSSSQSMTGGKTLYFGAGTRLSVL.

This clone occurred once. The gene symbols are mouse symbols. From the germline J gene comes the end of the CDR3, since the read stops 1 residue before it. This chain joins TRBV31 and TRBJ2-7; 7 bases agree with TRBD1. The CDR3 has 14 amino acids. V lost 4 bases, J lost 0 bases, and 6 bases stayed unmatched. Germline V gives CDR1 GKSSPN, CDR2 SITVG. The CDR3 loop is CAWTSGTDSYEQYF. CDR3 bases read: TGTGCCTGGACCTCCGGGACAGACTCCTATGAACAGTAC.

A word on this clone: Genes here carry mouse names. The covered CDR3 bases are TGTGCCAGCAGCTTAGGGGCAGGGAGGTCGCCCCTCTAC. This sequence encodes CASSLGAGRSPLY. The full CDR3 protein reads CASSLGAGRSPLYF. The rearrangement links TRBV3 to TRBJ1-6; D is possibly TRBD1 (5 bases). The CDR3 end is not reached by the read, which stops 1 residue before it; the germline J gene fills it in. TRBJ1-6 is labeled an ORF, and its function is uncertain. Germline CDR1 SNHLY, CDR2 FYNGKV (reference sequence). With 1 base removed from V and 10 bases from J, the gap between germline ends came to 11 bases. The CDR3 runs to 14 residues.

On this clone: Mouse gene names and germline throughout. The read comes to an end 1 residue before the CDR3 does, leaving the germline J gene to fill in the end. Other DNA sequences in this specimen translate into the identical CDR3. The rearrangement uses TRBV16 and TRBJ1-4; D not resolved. Germline-derived CDR1 and CDR2 are SGHSA and FRNQAP. The CDR3 length is 12 residues. Trimming took 4 bases from V and 4 from J, leaving 4 bases between them. The part of the CDR3 DNA that was read is TGTGCAAGCAGCTCGGACAACGAAAGATTATTT. Amino acid sequence: CASSSDNERLF. The CDR3 reads in full as CASSSDNERLFF.

As to this clone: The gene names here belong to mouse. The read terminates 1 residue ahead of where the CDR3 ends, so the germline J gene completes it. The chain recombines TRBV20 with TRBJ2-2; unclear D gene. The ends were cut back, 2 bases at V and 1 base at J, with 8 bases in the middle. This CDR3 is built from 14 residues. The germline V gene encodes CDR1 GFQATS and CDR2 STVNSAI. The CDR3 DNA, read in part, is TGTGGTGCTAGGATACAAAAAAACACCGGGCAGCTCTAC. Protein sequence: CGARIQKNTGQLY. The CDR3, in full, reads CGARIQKNTGQLYF.

This clone was found a few times. Genes and germline come from the mouse. The CDR3 end lies 1 residue beyond the end of the read and is filled in from the germline J gene. The chain links TRBV19 to TRBJ2-7; perhaps D is TRBD1 or TRBD2 (6 bases each). Germline values: CDR1 FNHDT, CDR2 SITEND (reference sequence). CDR3 length: 12 residues. The V gene lost 2 bases and the J gene lost 7 bases, with 10 bases spanning the gap. The CDR3 protein is CASSIRGREQYF. The DNA read from the CDR3 is TGTGCCAGCAGTATTCGGGGGCGAGAACAGTAC.

Comments on this clone: Mouse names are used for the genes. Read sequence stops 1 residue before the CDR3 end, and the germline J gene provides the missing end. The chain links TRBV31 to TRBJ1-1; 7 bases are a match to TRBD1. There are 14 residues in the CDR3. Germline V gene lookup returns CDR1 GKSSPN and CDR2 SITVG. V shed 1 base and J 2 bases; nucleotides not matched to a gene: 4. CDR3 DNA (partial): TGTGCCTGGAGTCCCGACAGGGCTAACACAGAAGTCTTC. This sequence encodes CAWSPDRANTEVF. The complete CDR3 protein is CAWSPDRANTEVFF. The full variable domain, completed using reference TRBV31 and TRBJ1-1, is AQTIHQWPVAEIKAVGSPLSLGCTIKGKSSPNLYWYWQATGGTLQQLFYSITVGQVESVVQLNLSASRPKDDQFILSTEKLLLSHSGFYLCAWSPDRANTEVFFGKGTRLTVV.

A word on this clone: The gene symbols are mouse symbols. The sequenced fragment ends 1 residue before the CDR3 boundary, so the rest is inferred from the germline J gene. The chain carries TRBV23 and TRBJ1-1. The CDR3 spans 11 residues. Looked up from germline, CDR1 is KGHTA and CDR2 is FQNQQP. CDR3 DNA, as far as it was read: TGCTCCAGCAGTCAATACACAGAAGTCTTC. It yields the protein CSSSQYTEVF. The whole CDR3 reads CSSSQYTEVFF.

On this clone: Mouse names are used for the genes. The read terminates 1 residue ahead of where the CDR3 ends, so the germline J gene completes it. The chain combines TRBV26 with TRBJ2-2, with 8 bases identical to TRBD1. This CDR3 contains 14 residues. Unmatched junction bases numbered 2, after V lost 6 bases and J lost 2 bases. Germline V gene data show CDR1 as KGHPV and CDR2 as FQNQEV (reference sequence). The CDR3 region is CASSGQGNTGQLYF. The part of the CDR3 DNA that was read is TGTGCCAGCAGCGGACAGGGCAACACCGGGCAGCTCTAC.

As for this clone: Genes and germline come from the mouse. The read falls 1 residue short of the CDR3 end, and the missing part is taken from the germline J gene. The rearrangement joins TRBV2 to TRBJ2-4; D is possibly TRBD1 (6 bases). Trimming left V 0 bases short and J 5 bases short, with 12 bases between. The CDR3 is 15 residues long. Looked up from germline, CDR1 is LGHNA and CDR2 is YSYQKL. The CDR3 spells CASSQDRGQINTLYF. CDR3 bases read: TGTGCCAGCAGCCAAGATAGGGGACAAATAAACACCTTGTAC.

Details on this clone: Genes and germline come from the mouse. The read stops 1 residue short of the end of the CDR3; the missing end is completed from the germline J gene. The gene calls are TRBV12-1 and TRBJ2-5; 9 nucleotides match TRBD1. CDR3 size: 15 residues. V shed 0 bases, J shed 3 bases, and the junction held 3 bases outside the gene matches. Germline V lookup: CDR1 SGHSN, CDR2 HYEKVE. CDR3 sequence reads: CASSLEGTGQDTQYF. CDR3 bases read: TGTGCCAGCTCTCTCGAGGGGACAGGGCAAGACACCCAGTAC. The entire variable domain, with the rest obtained from reference TRBV12-1 and TRBJ2-5, is as follows: DSGVVQSPRHIIKEKGGRSVLTCIPISGHSNVVWYQQTLGKELKFLIQHYEKVERDKGFLPSRFSVQQFDDYHSEMNMSALELEDSAMYFCASSLEGTGQDTQYFGPGTRLLVL.

As to this clone: Gene names follow the mouse nomenclature. The CDR3 end lies 1 residue beyond the end of the read and is filled in from the germline J gene. V gene TRBV19 combines with J gene TRBJ1-6, with D maybe TRBD1 (5 bases). TRBJ1-6 is annotated as an ORF whose role is uncertain. Between the trimmed V and J ends, which lost 1 base and 0 bases, there was a span of 8 bases. The CDR3 covers 16 residues. Germline CDR1 reads FNHDT; CDR2 reads SITEND (reference sequence). The CDR3 sequence: CASSITGLSYNSPLYF. CDR3 DNA (partial): TGTGCCAGCAGTATAACAGGCCTTTCCTATAATTCGCCCCTCTAC.

In regard to this clone: The gene names given are mouse names. Sequencing ends 1 residue short of the CDR3 end; the germline J gene provides the rest. Other DNA sequences in the same sample also yield this CDR3. The V gene is TRBV12-1, the J gene TRBJ2-5; D not resolved. Trimming removed 1 base from V and 3 bases from J, with 1 base in between. Germline loops: CDR1 SGHSN, CDR2 HYEKVE. The CDR3 sequence is 11 residues long. Incomplete CDR3 DNA: TGTGCCAGCTCTCTTCAAGACACCCAGTAC. Its protein product is CASSLQDTQY. The CDR3 reads in full as CASSLQDTQYF.

This clone was recorded once. Each gene name is a mouse one. The CDR3: CASSGQNTGQLYF. The CDR3 bases that were read are TGTGCCAGCAGTGGCCAAAACACCGGGCAGCTCTAC. The chain couples TRBV13-1 to TRBJ2-2, with D uncertain. The missing CDR3 end, 1 residue past where the read stops, is filled in from the germline J gene. V lost 3 bases and J lost 1, with 4 bases in between. Germline values: CDR1 NSHNY, CDR2 SYGAGN. The CDR3 totals 13 residues.

Turning to this clone: Gene names denote mouse genes. Coverage ceases 1 residue before the CDR3 finishes, and the germline J gene fills in the end. V and J are TRBV2 and TRBJ1-2; D gene ambiguous. Germline CDR1 reads LGHNA; CDR2 reads YSYQKL. There are 13 residues in the CDR3. The V gene lost 4 bases and the J gene lost 1 base, with 7 bases spanning the gap. The part of the CDR3 DNA that was read is TGTGCCAGCAGCCTCACATTAAACTCCGACTACACC. This sequence encodes CASSLTLNSDYT. From start to end, the CDR3 is CASSLTLNSDYTF.